This T cell receptor (beta chain) was identified in a study of T cells expressing NK-cell markers. This CDR3 has 15 residues. Germline lookup yields CDR1 DFQATT and CDR2 SNEGSKA (reference sequence). TCRdb re-called the 5' RACE reads and shows each CDR3 protein once, DNA omitted. This sample's table reports about 260,000 distinct CDR3 sequences. The sequence was collected from a man in his late teens or twenties in good health. The sample taken for sequencing was blood T cells: a sorted CD56 or NKG2C T cell subset, CD4+ or CD8+ T cells, or bulk PBMC T cells (not recorded which). The chain employs TRBV20-1 and TRBJ2-1; TCRdb's assignment of TRBD2 cannot be checked, as there is no DNA. This CDR3 reads CSARDLTSGRIEQFF.